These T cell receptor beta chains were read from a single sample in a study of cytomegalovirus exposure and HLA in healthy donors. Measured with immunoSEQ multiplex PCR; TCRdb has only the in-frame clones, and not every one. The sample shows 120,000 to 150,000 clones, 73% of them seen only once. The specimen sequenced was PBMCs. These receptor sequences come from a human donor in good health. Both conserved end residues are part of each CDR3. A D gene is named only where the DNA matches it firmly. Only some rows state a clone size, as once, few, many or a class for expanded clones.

CDR3 DNA: TGCGCCAGCAGTCTGGACAGGGTGTCAGACATTCAGTACTTC
CDR3 protein: CASSLDRVSDIQYF
J gene: TRBJ2-4
D gene: TRBD1
V gene: TRBV5-1
clone size: .

CDR3 DNA: TGCGCCAGCATCCCGGGGACAGGGAATGAGCAGTTCTTC
CDR3 protein: CASIPGTGNEQFF
J gene: TRBJ2-1
D gene: TRBD1
V gene: TRBV5-1
clone size: .

CDR3 DNA: TGCGCCAGCAGCTTGGAGGGGGTAGATACGCAGTATTTT
CDR3 protein: CASSLEGVDTQYF
J gene: TRBJ2-3
D gene: .
V gene: TRBV5-1
clone size: .

CDR3 DNA: TGTGCCTGGAGTGCCACTCGAGGTTCGGAGCAGTACTTC
CDR3 protein: CAWSATRGSEQYF
J gene: TRBJ2-7
D gene: .
V gene: TRBV30
clone size: .

CDR3 DNA: TGCGCCAGCAGCCACCGAGACAGCTACGAGCAGTACTTC
CDR3 protein: CASSHRDSYEQYF
J gene: TRBJ2-7
D gene: .
V gene: TRBV4-1
clone size: .

CDR3 DNA: TGTGCCAGCAGTCGAGGCTACGAGCAGTACTTC
CDR3 protein: CASSRGYEQYF
J gene: TRBJ2-7
D gene: .
V gene: TRBV6-6
clone size: once

CDR3 DNA: TGTGCCAGTAGTATTAGCAGGGATCAGCCCCAGCATTTT
CDR3 protein: CASSISRDQPQHF
J gene: TRBJ1-5
D gene: .
V gene: TRBV19
clone size: .

CDR3 DNA: TGTGCCAGCAGTTCCTCTAGACTAGCAGATACGCAGTATTTT
CDR3 protein: CASSSSRLADTQYF
J gene: TRBJ2-3
D gene: .
V gene: TRBV6-5
clone size: .

CDR3 DNA: TGTGCCAGCAGGGATCCGGGACATCGGAACACTGAAGCTTTCTTT
CDR3 protein: CASRDPGHRNTEAFF
J gene: TRBJ1-1
D gene: .
V gene: TRBV6-1
clone size: once

CDR3 DNA: TGCGCCAGCAGCTTGGGCCCAGGGGAACTAGCGGAGAACACCGGGGAGCTGTTTTTT
CDR3 protein: CASSLGPGELAENTGELFF
J gene: TRBJ2-2
D gene: TRBD2
V gene: TRBV5-1
clone size: .

CDR3 DNA: TGTGCCAGCAGTGAATTTACAGGGGGCTGGGAGACCCAGTACTTC
CDR3 protein: CASSEFTGGWETQYF
J gene: TRBJ2-5
D gene: TRBD1
V gene: TRBV6-1
clone size: .

CDR3 DNA: TGTGCCATCAGGGGACTAGCGGGAGACTATGAGCAGTTCTTC
CDR3 protein: CAIRGLAGDYEQFF
J gene: TRBJ2-1
D gene: TRBD2
V gene: TRBV10-3
clone size: once

CDR3 DNA: TGTGCCAGCGCCCTTTGGGGGGAGGGCACAGATACGCAGTATTTT
CDR3 protein: CASALWGEGTDTQYF
J gene: TRBJ2-3
D gene: .
V gene: TRBV27
clone size: .

CDR3 DNA: TGCAGCGTTTCGGCCAGGGAGGGTCTTGGCTATGGCTACACCTTC
CDR3 protein: CSVSAREGLGYGYTF
J gene: TRBJ1-2
D gene: .
V gene: TRBV29-1
clone size: .

CDR3 DNA: TGTGCCATCAGTGACCCTGGGCGGGAAGAGACCCAGTACTTC
CDR3 protein: CAISDPGREETQYF
J gene: TRBJ2-5
D gene: .
V gene: TRBV10-3
clone size: .

CDR3 DNA: TGTGCCAGCAGTTACTCGGGGCCAAATGAGCAGTTCTTC
CDR3 protein: CASSYSGPNEQFF
J gene: TRBJ2-1
D gene: .
V gene: TRBV6-5
clone size: .

CDR3 DNA: TGTGCCAGCAGTCCATACAGGGGGTTGGACACTGAAGCTTTCTTT
CDR3 protein: CASSPYRGLDTEAFF
J gene: TRBJ1-1
D gene: TRBD1
V gene: TRBV27
clone size: .

CDR3 DNA: TGCGCCAGCAGCCCCCAAGGGGGGAACACTGAAGCTTTCTTT
CDR3 protein: CASSPQGGNTEAFF
J gene: TRBJ1-1
D gene: .
V gene: TRBV5-1
clone size: few

CDR3 DNA: TGTGCCAGTACCACGGGGACAGCTGAAGCTTTCTTT
CDR3 protein: CASTTGTAEAFF
J gene: TRBJ1-1
D gene: TRBD1
V gene: TRBV19
clone size: .

CDR3 DNA: TGTGCCAGCAGTTACTCCTACCGCTTCAATGAGCAGTTCTTC
CDR3 protein: CASSYSYRFNEQFF
J gene: TRBJ2-1
D gene: .
V gene: TRBV6-5
clone size: .

CDR3 DNA: TGTGCCAGCAGCCCCCGGACAGGGGGTATGGAAAAACTGTTTTTT
CDR3 protein: CASSPRTGGMEKLFF
J gene: TRBJ1-4
D gene: TRBD1
V gene: TRBV9
clone size: .

CDR3 DNA: TGTGCCACCAGCAGAGATCGGACTATGCGGGATGAGCAGTTCTTC
CDR3 protein: CATSRDRTMRDEQFF
J gene: TRBJ2-1
D gene: .
V gene: TRBV15
clone size: .

CDR3 DNA: TGTGCCAGTAGTATACAGGGAATGAGCGGCTACACCTTC
CDR3 protein: CASSIQGMSGYTF
J gene: TRBJ1-2
D gene: .
V gene: TRBV19
clone size: .

CDR3 DNA: TGTGCCAGCAGCTTGGCCCGGGACAGGCAGTACGGAAACACCATATATTTT
CDR3 protein: CASSLARDRQYGNTIYF
J gene: TRBJ1-3
D gene: TRBD1
V gene: TRBV5-6
clone size: .

CDR3 DNA: TGTGCCAGCAGCGTAGGGGGAGCAGGGGGTTTTTCCTATGGCTACACCTTC
CDR3 protein: CASSVGGAGGFSYGYTF
J gene: TRBJ1-2
D gene: TRBD1
V gene: TRBV9
clone size: few

CDR3 DNA: TGCGCCAGCAGCTTGCTATTACGCACAGATACGCAGTATTTT
CDR3 protein: CASSLLLRTDTQYF
J gene: TRBJ2-3
D gene: .
V gene: TRBV5-1
clone size: .

CDR3 DNA: TGTGCCAGCAGGTGGGGGGCTGAAGCTTTCTTT
CDR3 protein: CASRWGAEAFF
J gene: TRBJ1-1
D gene: .
V gene: TRBV2
clone size: .

CDR3 DNA: TGTGCCAGCAACGTCGGAGGCGTTGGGTCCTACGAGCGGTACTTC
CDR3 protein: CASNVGGVGSYERYF
J gene: TRBJ2-7
D gene: .
V gene: TRBV6-1
clone size: .

CDR3 DNA: TGTGCCAGCAGCTTGCCGGACGACAGGGGAGGAGAGACCCAGTACTTC
CDR3 protein: CASSLPDDRGGETQYF
J gene: TRBJ2-5
D gene: TRBD1
V gene: TRBV5-4
clone size: .

CDR3 DNA: TGTGCCAGCTCCCCGACCGGAGATTGGACTGAAGCTTTCTTT
CDR3 protein: CASSPTGDWTEAFF
J gene: TRBJ1-1
D gene: .
V gene: TRBV18
clone size: few

CDR3 DNA: TGTGCCAGCAGCTACGGACAGGGCGGTTCACCCCTCCACTTT
CDR3 protein: CASSYGQGGSPLHF
J gene: TRBJ1-6
D gene: TRBD1
V gene: TRBV5-4
clone size: .

CDR3 DNA: TGTGCCAGCAGCCAGCGACTAGCGGGAGCATTGAATGAGCAGTTCTTC
CDR3 protein: CASSQRLAGALNEQFF
J gene: TRBJ2-1
D gene: TRBD2
V gene: TRBV4-2
clone size: .

CDR3 DNA: TGTGCCAGCAGACTAACAGGAAACTATGGCTACACCTTC
CDR3 protein: CASRLTGNYGYTF
J gene: TRBJ1-2
D gene: .
V gene: TRBV6-1
clone size: .

CDR3 DNA: TGTGCCAGCAGCCGGGGTTTAAGAGGGGGCAACTACGAGCAGTACTTC
CDR3 protein: CASSRGLRGGNYEQYF
J gene: TRBJ2-7
D gene: TRBD1
V gene: TRBV5-8
clone size: once

CDR3 DNA: TGTGCCAGCAGCGCCGACAGGAGTGGCTACACCTTC
CDR3 protein: CASSADRSGYTF
J gene: TRBJ1-2
D gene: .
V gene: TRBV7-9
clone size: .

CDR3 DNA: TGTGCCAGCATGGAGGCCGGACAAGCTTTCTTT
CDR3 protein: CASMEAGQAFF
J gene: TRBJ1-1
D gene: .
V gene: TRBV2
clone size: .